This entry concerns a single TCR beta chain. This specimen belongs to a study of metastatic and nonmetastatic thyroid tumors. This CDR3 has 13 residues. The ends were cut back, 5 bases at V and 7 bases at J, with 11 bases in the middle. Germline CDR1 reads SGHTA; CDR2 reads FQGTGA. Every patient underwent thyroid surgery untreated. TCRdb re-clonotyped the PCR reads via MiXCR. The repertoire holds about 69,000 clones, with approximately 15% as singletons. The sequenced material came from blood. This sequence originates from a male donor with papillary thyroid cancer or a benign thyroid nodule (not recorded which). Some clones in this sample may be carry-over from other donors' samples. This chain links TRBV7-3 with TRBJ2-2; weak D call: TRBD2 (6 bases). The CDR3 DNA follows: TGTGCCAGCAGCCTCAGGGAGGACGGGGAGCTGTTTTTT. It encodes CASSLREDGELFF.